The T cell receptor (beta chain) under discussion was sequenced for a study of shared clonotypes between healthy human individuals (dated by TCRdb to 2018 to 2020). In terms of the full investigation: The cohort included three men and a couple of women between 18 and 49 years of age. For each donor, three plates each were used for CD4 naive and CD4 memory, two plates were used for CD8 naive, and one plate was used for CD8 memory. Each donor's leukapheresis produced roughly between roughly 0.85 and 10 billion PBMCs. Different laboratories and diverse techniques were used to prepare libraries and sequence TCR repertoires, to increase sequencing depth and limit assay-specific biases. To estimate repertoire size and how much clonotypes are shared between individuals, the study performed deep sequencing of blood TCR repertoires from roughly five healthy adults.

About this clone itself: Its antigen is unknown. No clone much larger than this one lies a single base away; base qualities are absent.

The CDR3, from cysteine to phenylalanine, totals 11 residues. Only the CDR3 portion is preserved as DNA: 33 bases, with reading frame beginning at the first base. Per the germline V gene, SNHLY is the CDR1 and FYNNEI is the CDR2. V sheds 5 bases and J sheds 9 bases, leaving 8 bases between their ends. Healthy HIV-negative adults with no recently reported acute infections or vaccinations were included as donors. Every donor was a Caucasian adult living in Nashville, Tennessee, USA. CD4+ T cells were enriched by magnetic negative selection, after which naive cells were positively selected on CD45RA and the negative fraction was taken as the memory subset. Blood was collected by leukapheresis, and PBMCs were isolated by Ficoll-Histopaque density gradient centrifugation and then cryopreserved in liquid nitrogen vapor phase. Purity and quantity of every magnetically sorted T cell population were checked by analytical flow cytometry. Genomic DNA was isolated from each sorted fraction and quantified by UV absorbance on a Nanodrop 2000c.

Using the deep immunoSEQ assay, multiplex PCR amplified TCR CDR3 regions from genomic DNA. For each cell subset, the extracted genomic DNA was distributed evenly across all wells of several immunoSEQ 96-well plates, and each plate served as one replicate. For sorted subsets, 150 to 200 ng genomic DNA, equal to tens of thousands of T cell genomes, was loaded into each replicate PCR. Purified libraries were measured with a Qubit 3.0 fluorometer, size-checked on a Bioanalyzer 2100, and measured again with the KAPA Library Quantification kit. Every immunoSEQ 96-well plate was sequenced on a separate single-read 150-cycle Illumina NextSeq 550 flow cell. The paper's processing steps were these. Because the immunoSEQ output included only junctional sequences and no quality scores, the filtering could not be the same as the filtering used for full-length reads. Sequences were annotated with PyIR, a Python wrapper for IgBLAST v1.9, and V/J genes and CDR3 were assigned using IMGT germline references. Any read was removed if the V/J assignment was weak (E-value above 1e-6), the CDR3 was missing, or the read contained stop codons, out-of-frame junctions, or ambiguous translated residues. V3J clonotypes were defined as sequences sharing the same inferred V gene, J gene, and CDR3 amino acid sequence. To compute the percentage overlap between repertoires, the number of shared unique clonotypes was divided by the size of the smaller repertoire. Richness of each repertoire was evaluated using RTK rarefaction, the Chao1 estimator, and Recon v2.1 estimates of unobserved clonotypes. Generation probabilities were computed with OLGA for all TCRbeta clonotypes obtained by the gDNA method from four donors. TCRdb's version of the immuneACCESS table is confined to in-frame rearrangements and falls short of the full clone set. An unresolved V gene accounts for under half of the shortfall where checked; the remainder is of unknown origin. The DNA was the basis for D and trimming; V, J and clone size are from that table. For this sample there are around 700,000 clones; 74% appear just once. About 1.7% of the sample goes to the ten largest clones.

The full study reports these points: Even with the large sequencing depth, rarefaction of the sorted-subset datasets indicated that sequencing was incomplete. Based on pairwise subsampling, the degree of clonotype sharing among donors was expected to be affected by sequencing depth. Sharing across several donors was observed for around 5% of naive CD4, less than 4% of naive CD8, 2% to 2.5% of memory CD4, and approximately 0.41% of memory CD8 clonotypes. Only blood was sampled, and tissue TCR repertoires likely differ from those in blood. Because the study included a small number of donors, the genetic and exposure-history diversity represented was limited. Compared with non-shared clonotypes, clonotypes shared by all four sorted-subset donors had higher generation probabilities. Naive subsets generally had larger estimated clonotype richness than memory subsets did.

The chain is encoded by TRBV2 joined to TRBJ2-4; the D gene lacks a confident call. The sequence was obtained from a woman aged 25 to 39 in good health. Source material: memory CD4+ T cells sorted from blood. According to the study, the label for this sample's cell subset or site signals: CD45RA-negative fraction. At the DNA level, the sequence is TGTGCCAGCAGTCAGTTAGGCATTCAGTACTTC. The resulting protein is CASSQLGIQYF.